This is a list of T cell receptor beta chains from one sample in a study of CD8+ T cells in alopecia areata. Sequencing was performed with immunoSEQ multiplex PCR; in TCRdb, only in-frame clones are kept and a portion is missing. This table has about 160,000 clones, about two thirds appearing once. The sequences come from CD4+ T cells sorted from blood, collected at week 4, from a patient treated with tofacitinib. Receptors were obtained from a human donor with alopecia areata. The CDR3 runs from the conserved cysteine through the conserved F or W. The order of the fields is V gene, CDR3 protein.

v_gene: TRBV5-1
CDR3aa: CASSLNSDYGYTF

v_gene: TRBV30
CDR3aa: CAWSVSRRTGKNIQYF

v_gene: TRBV11-1
CDR3aa: CASSRESMGGYTF

v_gene: TRBV5-1
CDR3aa: CASSLQPVNTEAFF

v_gene: TRBV30
CDR3aa: CAWTRDRERNEQYF

v_gene: TRBV30
CDR3aa: CAWSGLGAAPGDTQYF

v_gene: TRBV9
CDR3aa: CASSVKSRGQVVDTQYF

v_gene: TRBV2
CDR3aa: CASSEADRNYGYTF

v_gene: TRBV30
CDR3aa: CAWTGGETQYF

v_gene: TRBV29-1
CDR3aa: CSVEVVGQRFSGANVLTF

v_gene: TRBV5-4
CDR3aa: CASSSGTDYGYTF

v_gene: TRBV28
CDR3aa: CASSPVRRQPQHF

v_gene: TRBV2
CDR3aa: CASSYRDATDTQYF

v_gene: TRBV29-1
CDR3aa: CSDRPDFNSPLHF

v_gene: TRBV30
CDR3aa: CAWASGTVEAFF

v_gene: TRBV20-1
CDR3aa: CSTTGRETQYF

v_gene: TRBV30
CDR3aa: CAWSVGLGGAETQYF

v_gene: TRBV28
CDR3aa: CASSLDTGSYNEQFF

v_gene: TRBV7-9
CDR3aa: CASSRLGGITDTQYF

v_gene: TRBV9
CDR3aa: CASSVGRVAYEQYF

v_gene: TRBV7-3
CDR3aa: CASSLRPREHTQYF

v_gene: TRBV15
CDR3aa: CATSRDQGSPHTGELFF

v_gene: TRBV15
CDR3aa: CATSRSDRGLGYTF

v_gene: TRBV4-3
CDR3aa: CASSQNQVLAEAFF

v_gene: TRBV5-1
CDR3aa: CASSLSPSGMETQYF

v_gene: TRBV5-1
CDR3aa: CASSGTGGSYEQYF

v_gene: TRBV2
CDR3aa: CASSVLAGLNNEQFF

v_gene: TRBV9
CDR3aa: CASSVGSYPTNEKLFF

v_gene: TRBV5-1
CDR3aa: CASSLAGEDSYNEQFF

v_gene: TRBV29-1
CDR3aa: CSVNRDQETQYF

v_gene: TRBV30
CDR3aa: CAWRDRVNSPLHF

v_gene: TRBV20-1
CDR3aa: CSARESGPLHF

v_gene: TRBV4-1
CDR3aa: CASSQDHPTSGGAKTQYF

v_gene: TRBV10-3
CDR3aa: CAIRKGGYQETQYF

v_gene: TRBV30
CDR3aa: CAWSVLGQGGSPLHF

v_gene: TRBV6-1
CDR3aa: CASSEASVGVLHF

v_gene: TRBV14
CDR3aa: CASSQYGTAIEQYF

v_gene: TRBV18
CDR3aa: CASSPWRDSYNEQFF

v_gene: TRBV30
CDR3aa: CAWSYGPYGYTF

v_gene: TRBV5-1
CDR3aa: CASSLFGQPQHF

v_gene: TRBV29-1
CDR3aa: CSGGTAVGYEQYF

v_gene: TRBV29-1
CDR3aa: CSVEDRGGYGYTF

v_gene: TRBV18
CDR3aa: CASSRDRISTDTQYF

v_gene: TRBV15
CDR3aa: CATSSHLLGSGPFSYEQYF

v_gene: TRBV29-1
CDR3aa: CSGARAGTDTQYF

v_gene: TRBV27
CDR3aa: CASRSGGLYTGELFF

v_gene: TRBV5-6
CDR3aa: CASSLQATTEAFF

v_gene: TRBV5-6
CDR3aa: CASSLWGLSQPQHF

v_gene: TRBV29-1
CDR3aa: CSVDRVRGRRTEAFF

v_gene: TRBV7-2
CDR3aa: CASSAQVRTDTQYF